This TCR beta chain stems from a study of human T cells and chemical hapten exposure (dated by TCRdb to the early 2020s). Notes on the research overall: For sensitization, 2% DPC in acetone was applied to an approximately 2 cm by approximately 2 cm area of upper inner arm skin. Throughout the study period of around 24 weeks, patients also received therapeutic DPC doses to the scalp every week. Patch tests used Finn chambers with 0.01% DPC on the upper back, scored after 6 days by International Contact Dermatitis Research Group standards. Most of the patients in the cohort were female, and the cohort covered alopecia areata with under or over 50% scalp involvement, alopecia totalis and alopecia universalis. The libraries were sequenced as a pool, and the TCR yield per sample differed mostly because of small variations in library volumes within the pool. This study followed changes in the peripheral blood TCR repertoire in vivo during primary and secondary sensitization of alopecia patients to the hapten diphenylcyclopropenone (DPC). Blood was sampled from patients pre-sensitization (week 0) and at 2, 6 and about 24 weeks after DPC sensitization. For TCR sequencing, blood came from 25 to 35 alopecia patients at anywhere from one to four time points (pre-sensitization, 2, 6 and 24 weeks).

A distance of 18 bases separates the germline ends of V and J, which lose 4 bases and 0 bases respectively. Spanning cysteine to phenylalanine, the CDR3 consists of 18 amino acids. The sequence is cut down to CDR3 DNA, 54 bases in frame from base 1. CDR1 and CDR2, per the germline V gene, are MNHEY and SVGEGT. In its sample, this clonotype was seen a few times. Its antigen has not been determined. It has no much larger one-base neighbor in the sample; base qualities were not kept. Results the study describes overall, beyond this receptor: Patch test score was positively correlated with the number of PT1 expanded TCRs, with significance at thresholds 8, 16 and 32 but not at 4. Alopecia, a presumed autoimmune disease, was present in all patients, so the immune response of the patients might differ from that of healthy individuals. After repeated subsampling, the strength of the expansion versus patch-test correlation and the threshold at which it became significant changed. Expanded TCRs formed significantly more large CDR3 similarity clusters than pre-sensitization or healthy control sets, consistent with antigen-driven responses. The number of TCRs above 1 in 1000 frequency did not change with DPC sensitization; there was no evidence of global repertoire structure alterations.

The label giving this sample's time point can be read as: patch test 3, about 24 weeks after DPC sensitization. Taken with the paper, the label for treatment or condition translates to: therapeutic diphenylcyclopropenone sensitization with weekly scalp DPC. At every patch-test visit, the blood draw took place before the patch test was put on. Eligible patients were aged 18 to 70, diagnosed with alopecia, deemed suitable for DPC therapy, and excluded if pregnant. Total RNA was extracted from unfractionated whole blood collected in Tempus Blood RNA tubes. Preparation of the library involved RACE. Instrument on record: NextSeq 500. During library preparation, unique molecular identifiers were attached to individual cDNA molecules so that TCRs could be counted quantitatively and reproducibly. For every blood RNA sample, sequencing covered both the TCR alpha and TCR beta chains. The original pipeline was this. Samples had a median of about 96,000 TCRs, with a range from about 23,224 to 750,000. The Decombinator software suite was used to annotate the V, J and CDR3 of the TCR reads. To make PS versus PT1 abundance plots, every sample was subsampled to the same number of TCRs (28,000). Expanded TCRs were defined as absent before sensitization and observed at least eight times at the 2-week time point. The public sequencing data were trimmed at Q25 with fastp and processed into clonotypes with MiXCR by TCRdb, which kept only in-frame beta chains. One record per CDR3 amino acid sequence lists the most common genes and DNA. TCRdb's processing, not the authors', yielded these V and J calls. The sample table contains some 110,000 distinct CDR3 sequences; only one count was recorded for around 11% of them. Over 2% of the sample comes from the top ten.

The sample was whole blood, taken in connection with sensitization to the hapten diphenylcyclopropenone (DPC). This TCR was recovered from a woman aged 50 to 60 with alopecia areata. Some clones in this sample may be carry-over from other donors' samples. The chain links TRBV6-2 or TRBV6-3 with TRBJ1-4; too little of a D gene remains to name it. The CDR3 is CASSSGLQAFATNEKLFF. The nucleotide sequence reads as follows: TGTGCCAGCAGTTCCGGACTTCAGGCATTTGCAACTAATGAAAAACTGTTTTTT.